Given below is one T cell receptor beta chain in context. The antigen is unknown. Lung cancer patients with chemo-refractory metastatic non-small-cell disease were given focal radiation plus CTLA-4 blockade with ipilimumab. Here immunoSEQ multiplex PCR was the method, and the copy in TCRdb shows in-frame clones only, minus some. The data hold some 70,000 clones, with around 79% observed a single time. This CDR3 has 15 amino acids. Between the trimmed V and J ends, which lost 0 bases and 5 bases, there was a span of 13 bases. Per the germline V gene, CDR1 is SGHRS and CDR2 is YFSETQ. This sample was included in a study of radiotherapy plus CTLA-4 blockade in lung cancer. Study background: Of all patients, over 15% responded objectively and 31% showed disease control.

Study outcomes and limitations: An expansion of tumor-derived TCR clones occurred in blood after radiotherapy plus ipilimumab.

The TCR originated in a human donor with non-small cell lung cancer who had a complete response to radiotherapy plus ipilimumab. Specimen: peripheral blood, collected from a patient treated with radiotherapy plus ipilimumab. This chain links TRBV5-1 with TRBJ2-3, with D uncertain. CDR3 region: CASSLAPLKEDTQYF. The CDR3 nucleotides read TGCGCCAGCAGCTTGGCCCCGTTAAAGGAAGATACGCAGTATTTT. Full variable domain (rest looked up from reference TRBV5-1 and TRBJ2-3): KAGVTQTPRYLIKTRGQQVTLSCSPISGHRSVSWYQQTPGQGLQFLFEYFSETQRNKGNFPGRFSGRQFSNSRSEMNVSTLELGDSALYLCASSLAPLKEDTQYFGPGTRLTVL.